Reported below is one TCR beta chain. Its target is unknown. This record belongs to a study of vaccination effects on CD4 cells after COVID-19. Overall study findings and caveats: Clones induced by infection and by vaccine showed marked clonal contraction late after vaccination.

Only in-frame clones appear in the TCRdb table, and some are missing; sequencing was by immunoSEQ multiplex PCR. This table has more than 30,000 clones, approximately 68% appearing once. Antigen-specific CD4+ T cell clonotypes were called by their expansion after viral peptide-pool culture in ViraFEST. Isolation of CD4+ T cells took place after about 10 days of culture. Trimming removed 1 base from V and 3 bases from J, with 1 base in between. CDR3 size: 11 residues. CDR1 and CDR2 from the germline V gene are SGHDT and YYEEEE. The TCR was taken from a human donor who received a COVID-19 vaccine. The chain links TRBV5-6 to TRBJ2-5; D remains unclear. Sequencing was performed on CD4+ T cells from PBMCs cultured with HCoV-229E spike peptides, taken before COVID-19 vaccination. The CDR3 DNA reads as TGTGCCAGCAGCTTGAAAGAGACCCAGTACTTC. Translation gives CASSLKETQYF.